This entry is about one TCR beta chain. The data belong to a study of Ad26.COV2.S vaccination and SARS-CoV-2 variants. V lost 4 bases and J 6 bases, leaving 13 bases between the germline ends. Germline V lookup: CDR1 MNHNY, CDR2 SVGAGI (reference sequence). The CDR3 length is 13 residues. Treatment in this sample: roughly 20 received Ad26.COV2.S at low or high dose, single or two shots; about 5 received placebo; per-sample allocation not given. Specimen acquisition occurred on day 63 following the initial vaccine or placebo injection. Cohort 1b enrolled adults aged 18-55 years in Boston. Measured with immunoSEQ multiplex PCR; TCRdb has only the in-frame clones, and not every one. This table holds about 350,000 clones, approximately 86% found once.

The receptor comes from a person between 18 and 59 years old who received the Ad26.COV2.S COVID-19 vaccine or a placebo. The rearrangement links TRBV6-6 to TRBJ2-7, with D perhaps matching TRBD1 or TRBD2 (5 bases each). Sequences were derived from peripheral blood, sampled in a trial of Ad26.COV2.S vaccine versus placebo. The DNA of the CDR3 is TGTGCCAGCAGTTTGGGACGGTTGGGCGAGCAGTACTTC. Residues: CASSLGRLGEQYF.